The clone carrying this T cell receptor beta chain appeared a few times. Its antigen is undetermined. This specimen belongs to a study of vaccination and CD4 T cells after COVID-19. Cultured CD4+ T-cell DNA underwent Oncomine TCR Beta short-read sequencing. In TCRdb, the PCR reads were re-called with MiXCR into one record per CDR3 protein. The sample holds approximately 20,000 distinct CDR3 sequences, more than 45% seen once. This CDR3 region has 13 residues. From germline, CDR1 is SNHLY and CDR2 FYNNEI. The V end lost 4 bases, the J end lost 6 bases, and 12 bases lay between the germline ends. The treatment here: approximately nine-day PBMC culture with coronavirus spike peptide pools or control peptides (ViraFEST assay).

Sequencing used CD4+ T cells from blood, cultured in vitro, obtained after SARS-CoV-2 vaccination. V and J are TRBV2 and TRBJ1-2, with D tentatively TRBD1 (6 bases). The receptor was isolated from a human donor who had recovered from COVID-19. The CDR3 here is CASSAGAFNGYTF. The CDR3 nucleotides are TGTGCCAGCAGTGCAGGGGCATTCAATGGCTACACCTTC.